This T cell receptor beta chain was obtained from a study of molecular identifiers for immune sequencing clone quantification. This clonotype was picked up a small number of times. TCRdb independently ran MiXCR on the PCR reads; one entry per CDR3 protein. The sample contains approximately 500,000 distinct CDR3 sequences, roughly 26% of which appear only once. Germline CDR1 is MNHEY and CDR2 is SVGAGI. The CDR3 spans 13 residues. The ends lost 5 bases at V and 6 bases at J; junction bases unmatched: 6. This sequence originates from a human donor in good health. Some libraries in this study had Jurkat cell RNA spiked in. Material for sequencing was naive CD8+ T cells from blood, with Jurkat cell RNA spiked in. The subset is: FACS-sorted CD8+CD4-CCR7+CD45RA+ naive T cells. The V call is TRBV6-5, the J call TRBJ2-7; 8 positions match TRBD1. CDR3 in DNA: TGTGCCAGCAGTCAGGGGGCAGGGGTCGAGCAGTACTTC. It is translated as CASSQGAGVEQYF.